These T cell receptor beta chains were read from a single sample in a study of vaccination and CD4 T cells after COVID-19. The antigens of these receptors remain unknown. TCRdb re-called the PCR reads through MiXCR, storing one row per CDR3 protein. This repertoire shows around 12,000 distinct CDR3 sequences, 60% to 80% found once; its top ten account for 20% to 25%. Sample: CD4+ T cells from blood, cultured in vitro. These receptors were collected from a human donor who had recovered from COVID-19. Each CDR3 is given with its conserved first and last residue. The order of the fields is D gene, J gene, V gene, clone size, CDR3 protein, CDR3 DNA. D genes are given only for firm matches. Clone size is shown for a subset of rows, as once, few, many or a class of expanded clone.

D: TRBD1
J: TRBJ1-1
V: TRBV12-3/TRBV12-4
size: once
CDR3: CASRDRGGTEAFF
DNA: TGTGCCAGCAGGGACAGGGGAGGGACTGAAGCTTTCTTT

D: TRBD1
J: TRBJ1-5
V: TRBV6-2/TRBV6-3
size: few
CDR3: CASRRQGNNQPQHF
DNA: TGTGCCAGCAGACGACAGGGGAACAATCAGCCCCAGCATTTT

D: .
J: TRBJ1-2
V: TRBV6-5
size: few
CDR3: CASSYSTMNYGYTF
DNA: TGTGCCAGCAGTTACTCGACCATGAACTATGGCTACACCTTC

D: TRBD2
J: TRBJ2-7
V: TRBV7-6
size: .
CDR3: CASSLETSGSQQYF
DNA: TGTGCCAGCAGCTTAGAGACTAGCGGGAGCCAGCAGTACTTC

D: .
J: TRBJ1-2
V: TRBV20-1
size: .
CDR3: CSARLASGSRAYGYTF
DNA: TGCAGTGCTAGGTTGGCATCCGGATCCCGTGCCTATGGCTACACCTTC

D: .
J: TRBJ1-2
V: TRBV2
size: once
CDR3: CASSETGRVGGYTF
DNA: TGTGCCAGCAGTGAAACGGGCAGGGTCGGTGGCTACACCTTC

D: TRBD1
J: TRBJ2-2
V: TRBV20-1
size: .
CDR3: CSARGQGNTGELFF
DNA: TGCAGTGCCCGGGGACAGGGGAACACCGGGGAGCTGTTTTTT

D: .
J: TRBJ2-1
V: TRBV7-9
size: .
CDR3: CASSLAESSYNEQFF
DNA: TGTGCCAGCAGCTTAGCTGAAAGCTCCTACAATGAGCAGTTCTTC

D: .
J: TRBJ2-3
V: TRBV19
size: .
CDR3: CASMPPGVGTQYF
DNA: TGTGCCAGTATGCCCCCAGGGGTTGGTACGCAGTATTTT

D: TRBD2
J: TRBJ2-7
V: TRBV20-1
size: large
CDR3: CSAGTTSYEQYF
DNA: TGCAGTGCCGGGACTACCTCCTACGAGCAGTACTTC

D: .
J: TRBJ1-6
V: TRBV24-1
size: .
CDR3: CATSEGGLLNSPLHF
DNA: TGTGCCACCAGTGAGGGAGGACTGTTAAATTCACCCCTCCACTTT

D: TRBD2
J: TRBJ2-5
V: TRBV5-1
size: .
CDR3: CASNDLAGGLETQYF
DNA: TGCGCCAGCAACGACCTAGCGGGAGGACTAGAGACCCAGTACTTC

D: .
J: TRBJ1-5
V: TRBV20-1
size: few
CDR3: CSARDRRAPNQPQHF
DNA: TGCAGTGCTAGAGATCGTCGGGCACCCAATCAGCCCCAGCATTTT

D: .
J: TRBJ1-6
V: TRBV27
size: .
CDR3: CASSSYHNSPLHF
DNA: TGTGCCAGCAGTTCATATCACAATTCACCCCTCCACTTT

D: TRBD2
J: TRBJ2-1
V: TRBV27
size: .
CDR3: CASSTSGPSYNEQFF
DNA: TGTGCCAGCAGTACTAGCGGGCCCTCCTACAATGAGCAGTTCTTC

D: .
J: TRBJ1-1
V: TRBV7-3
size: .
CDR3: CASSLMPGMNTEAFF
DNA: TGTGCCAGCAGCTTAATGCCGGGGATGAACACTGAAGCTTTCTTT

D: .
J: TRBJ2-5
V: TRBV28
size: .
CDR3: CASSWLAEGDRYF
DNA: TGTGCCAGCAGTTGGCTAGCGGAGGGGGACCGGTACTTC

D: TRBD2
J: TRBJ2-7
V: TRBV4-3
size: once
CDR3: CASSRTSGYEQYF
DNA: TGCGCCAGCAGCCGGACTAGCGGGTACGAGCAGTACTTC

D: .
J: TRBJ2-2
V: TRBV19
size: .
CDR3: CASKREGTGELFF
DNA: TGTGCCAGTAAAAGGGAAGGGACCGGGGAGCTGTTTTTT

D: .
J: TRBJ1-2
V: TRBV28
size: .
CDR3: CASSVHPTVGYTF
DNA: TGTGCCAGCAGCGTCCACCCTACAGTCGGCTACACCTTC

D: .
J: TRBJ1-5
V: TRBV20-1
size: .
CDR3: CSASWRVGGNQPQHF
DNA: TGCAGTGCTAGTTGGCGGGTAGGGGGCAATCAGCCCCAGCATTTT

D: TRBD1
J: TRBJ1-6
V: TRBV7-9
size: .
CDR3: CASRTTGGGSPLHF
DNA: TGTGCCAGCAGGACCACAGGGGGTGGATCACCCCTCCACTTT

D: .
J: TRBJ2-2
V: TRBV20-1
size: .
CDR3: CSARVPPAGELFF
DNA: TGCAGTGCTAGAGTCCCGCCGGCCGGGGAGCTGTTTTTT

D: .
J: TRBJ1-6
V: TRBV6-2/TRBV6-3
size: .
CDR3: CASRWDRSNSPLHF
DNA: TGTGCCAGCAGATGGGACCGATCCAATTCACCCCTCCACTTT

D: .
J: TRBJ1-2
V: TRBV6-8
size: .
CDR3: CASSWAGANYGYTF
DNA: TGTGCCAGCAGTTGGGCAGGCGCAAACTATGGCTACACCTTC

D: .
J: TRBJ1-2
V: TRBV6-2/TRBV6-3
size: .
CDR3: CASSYSETAIYGYTF
DNA: TGTGCCAGCAGTTACTCGGAGACAGCCATCTATGGCTACACCTTC

D: .
J: TRBJ2-3
V: TRBV24-1
size: .
CDR3: CATSDPRTAGTDTQYF
DNA: TGTGCCACCAGTGATCCGAGGACAGCCGGGACAGATACGCAGTATTTT

D: .
J: TRBJ1-2
V: TRBV27
size: .
CDR3: CASRNRDLNYGYTF
DNA: TGTGCCAGCAGGAACAGGGATTTAAACTATGGCTACACCTTC

D: .
J: TRBJ2-7
V: TRBV6-1
size: .
CDR3: CASRDIRVYEQYF
DNA: TGTGCCAGCAGGGACATACGGGTTTACGAGCAGTACTTC

D: .
J: TRBJ1-1
V: TRBV7-9
size: .
CDR3: CASSRSALNTEAFF
DNA: TGTGCCAGCAGCCGCTCGGCTCTGAACACTGAAGCTTTCTTT

D: .
J: TRBJ2-5
V: TRBV28
size: .
CDR3: CASSLSAKGDGETQYF
DNA: TGTGCCAGCAGTTTATCCGCCAAGGGCGACGGAGAGACCCAGTACTTC

D: TRBD1
J: TRBJ1-5
V: TRBV24-1
size: .
CDR3: CATSEGTGYQPQHF
DNA: TGTGCCACCAGTGAGGGGACAGGGTATCAGCCCCAGCATTTT

D: TRBD2
J: TRBJ2-7
V: TRBV6-4
size: .
CDR3: CASRGTSGSRVQYF
DNA: TGTGCCAGCAGAGGGACTAGCGGGAGTAGAGTGCAGTACTTC

D: .
J: TRBJ1-2
V: TRBV6-2/TRBV6-3
size: .
CDR3: CASSYSEGNYGYTF
DNA: TGTGCCAGCAGTTACTCAGAGGGGAACTATGGCTACACCTTC

D: .
J: TRBJ1-6
V: TRBV2
size: .
CDR3: CASSEVRETPLHF
DNA: TGTGCCAGCAGTGAAGTCAGGGAAACACCCCTCCACTTT

D: TRBD2
J: TRBJ2-5
V: TRBV20-1
size: few
CDR3: CSDGGLGGETQYF
DNA: TGCAGCGACGGGGGACTGGGAGGGGAGACCCAGTACTTC

D: .
J: TRBJ2-7
V: TRBV6-4
size: .
CDR3: CAGTMTGRTSYEQYF
DNA: TGTGCCGGCACAATGACAGGGAGGACCTCCTACGAGCAGTACTTC

D: .
J: TRBJ1-5
V: TRBV27
size: once
CDR3: CASSLWGAGVGQPQHF
DNA: TGTGCCAGCAGTTTATGGGGGGCAGGGGTGGGTCAGCCCCAGCATTTT

D: .
J: TRBJ2-7
V: TRBV28
size: .
CDR3: CASVPVPRGEQYF
DNA: TGTGCCAGCGTACCGGTCCCGAGGGGCGAGCAGTACTTC

D: TRBD1
J: TRBJ2-1
V: TRBV14
size: .
CDR3: CASSRRQGGYNEQFF
DNA: TGTGCCAGCAGCCGGCGACAGGGGGGTTACAATGAGCAGTTCTTC

D: TRBD1
J: TRBJ1-2
V: TRBV20-1
size: .
CDR3: CSARLGQHSYGYTF
DNA: TGCAGTGCTAGGTTGGGACAGCACAGTTATGGCTACACCTTC

D: .
J: TRBJ1-1
V: TRBV20-1
size: .
CDR3: CSARIAEAFF
DNA: TGCAGTGCCAGAATCGCTGAAGCTTTCTTT

D: TRBD1
J: TRBJ1-5
V: TRBV11-2
size: once
CDR3: CASSSIQGNQPQHF
DNA: TGTGCCAGCAGCTCGATACAGGGGAATCAGCCCCAGCATTTT